These T cell receptor beta chains were read from a single sample in a study of CD8+ T cells in alopecia areata. Data came from immunoSEQ multiplex PCR; TCRdb stores just in-frame clones and leaves some out. The profile shows about 210,000 clones, 40% to 45% of them singletons. Material: CD4+ T cells sorted from blood, obtained at approximately week 39, from a patient treated with tofacitinib. The receptors stem from a human donor with alopecia areata. Each CDR3 is given with its conserved first and last residue. The order of the fields is J gene, D gene, clone size, V gene, CDR3 protein, CDR3 DNA. A D gene is named only where the DNA matches it firmly. Size is omitted from some rows. Given values are once, few, many or a class for expanded clones.

TRBJ1-5 . . TRBV4-1 CASSQVYRDLTSNQPQHF TGCGCCAGCAGCCAAGTTTACCGGGACCTAACTAGCAATCAGCCCCAGCATTTT
TRBJ2-3 . . TRBV15 CATSRERSSVTDTQYF TGTGCCACCAGCAGAGAGAGGAGTAGTGTTACCGATACGCAGTATTTT
TRBJ1-1 TRBD1 few TRBV6-6 CASSHGTGDTEAFF TGTGCCAGCAGCCACGGGACAGGGGATACTGAAGCTTTCTTT
TRBJ2-7 TRBD2 . TRBV6-6 CASRRLAGYYEQYF TGTGCCAGCAGAAGACTAGCGGGATACTACGAGCAGTACTTC
TRBJ1-4 . few TRBV7-3 CASSSPQCRYEKLFF TGTGCCAGCAGCTCCCCACAGTGTAGGTATGAAAAACTGTTTTTT
TRBJ1-5 . . TRBV30 CALETGSNQPQHF TGTGCCTTGGAAACGGGAAGCAATCAGCCCCAGCATTTT
TRBJ2-5 TRBD1 few TRBV29-1 CSVPGQGLGETQYF TGCAGCGTCCCGGGACAGGGTCTCGGGGAGACCCAGTACTTC
TRBJ2-5 . few TRBV29-1 CSVAGQETQYF TGCAGCGTTGCCGGCCAAGAGACCCAGTACTTC
TRBJ2-3 . few TRBV29-1 CSSSLDLTDTQYF TGCAGCTCTAGCTTGGACTTGACAGATACGCAGTATTTT
TRBJ1-5 . . TRBV15 CATSGRQLYQPQHF TGTGCCACCAGCGGAAGACAGCTTTATCAGCCCCAGCATTTT
TRBJ2-7 . few TRBV7-9 CASSLRVGSYPYEQYF TGTGCCAGCAGCTTACGGGTCGGATCCTACCCCTACGAGCAGTACTTC
TRBJ2-3 TRBD2 . TRBV5-1 CASSMVSGRSTDTQYF TGCGCCAGCAGTATGGTCAGCGGGAGAAGCACAGATACGCAGTATTTT
TRBJ2-7 . . TRBV4-3 CASSQDFVGNEQYF TGCGCCAGCAGCCAAGATTTTGTCGGGAACGAGCAGTACTTC
TRBJ2-5 TRBD2 . TRBV4-2 CASSLAGGTQYF TGTGCCAGCAGCCTAGCGGGGGGGACCCAGTACTTC
TRBJ2-7 . . TRBV29-1 CSVETLAYEQYF TGCAGCGTTGAAACTCTAGCCTACGAGCAGTACTTC
TRBJ1-2 . . TRBV4-1 CASSQGGGSYGYTF TGCGCCAGCAGCCAAGGGGGGGGAAGCTATGGCTACACCTTC
TRBJ1-2 . . TRBV27 CASCPAGYGYTF TGTGCCAGCTGTCCCGCGGGCTATGGCTACACCTTC
TRBJ1-5 . . TRBV5-1 CASSPQGGRQPQHF TGCGCCAGCAGCCCCCAAGGGGGGCGCCAGCCCCAGCATTTT
TRBJ2-1 TRBD2 few TRBV30 CAWSEGRERQEQFF TGTGCCTGGAGCGAAGGGCGGGAGCGCCAGGAGCAGTTCTTC
TRBJ2-7 TRBD2 . TRBV11-2 CASSPRTSATEEQYF TGTGCCAGCAGCCCCAGGACTAGCGCTACGGAGGAGCAGTACTTC
TRBJ2-4 . . TRBV29-1 CSAGDSSKNIQYF TGCAGCGCGGGGGACAGTTCCAAAAACATTCAGTACTTC
TRBJ2-7 . many TRBV2 CASSEAGEGYEQYF TGTGCCAGCAGTGAAGCGGGAGAAGGTTACGAGCAGTACTTC
TRBJ2-5 . few TRBV6-1 CASSDPGVETQYF TGTGCCAGCAGTGACCCCGGAGTAGAGACCCAGTACTTC
TRBJ2-5 TRBD2 . TRBV10-2 CASRIVTSGQETQYF TGCGCCAGCAGGATAGTGACTAGCGGGCAAGAGACCCAGTACTTC
TRBJ2-2 TRBD2 few TRBV27 CASYRLAANTGELFF TGTGCCAGCTATCGGCTAGCGGCGAACACCGGGGAGCTGTTTTTT
TRBJ2-7 . . TRBV15 CATSRPGTGNYEQYF TGTGCCACCAGCAGACCAGGGACCGGGAACTACGAGCAGTACTTC
TRBJ2-5 . . TRBV10-3 CAISEGQPGETQYF TGTGCCATCAGTGAAGGACAGCCAGGGGAGACCCAGTACTTC
TRBJ1-1 . . TRBV7-9 CASSLDEGVGTEAFF TGTGCCAGCAGCTTGGACGAAGGGGTAGGCACTGAAGCTTTCTTT
TRBJ2-7 . . TRBV5-1 CASRKTATYEQYF TGCGCCAGCAGGAAGACAGCGACCTACGAGCAGTACTTC
TRBJ2-7 . . TRBV11-1 CASSLGSRTIYEQYF TGTGCCAGCAGCTTAGGGTCTCGGACAATCTACGAGCAGTACTTC
TRBJ2-7 . few TRBV7-2 CASSPGASYEQYF TGTGCCAGCAGCCCGGGAGCGTCCTACGAGCAGTACTTC
TRBJ2-3 . . TRBV30 CAWSRGSATDTQYF TGTGCCTGGAGTCGGGGTTCCGCCACAGATACGCAGTATTTT
TRBJ1-1 . once TRBV25-1 CASSAGTEAFF TGTGCCAGCAGTGCCGGGACAGAAGCTTTCTTT
TRBJ1-2 TRBD1 . TRBV25-1 CASSRYGGDRANYGYTF TGTGCCAGCAGTCGCTACGGTGGGGACAGAGCTAACTATGGCTACACCTTC
TRBJ2-2 TRBD2 . TRBV7-2 CASSLGIAGVTTGELFF TGTGCCAGCAGCTTAGGAATAGCGGGAGTAACCACCGGGGAGCTGTTTTTT
TRBJ1-3 TRBD1 . TRBV7-9 CASSFKGQGAIYF TGTGCCAGCAGCTTCAAGGGACAGGGGGCCATATATTTT
TRBJ1-3 . . TRBV6-5 CASSRGFGNTIYF TGTGCCAGCAGTAGGGGATTCGGAAACACCATATATTTT
TRBJ1-2 TRBD1 few TRBV29-1 CSVEDRGTGDKPIFINYGYTF TGCAGCGTTGAAGATCGCGGGACAGGGGACAAACCGATTTTTATTAACTATGGCTACACCTTC
TRBJ2-2 TRBD2 . TRBV11-3 CASSLAGGSDTGELFF TGTGCCAGCAGCTTAGCCGGCGGGAGCGACACCGGGGAGCTGTTTTTT
TRBJ2-1 . . TRBV7-8 CASSLAKQFF TGTGCCAGCAGCTTAGCTAAGCAGTTCTTC
TRBJ2-6 TRBD1 few TRBV30 CAWSRDRGNSGANVLTF TGTGCCTGGAGTCGGGACAGGGGTAACTCTGGGGCCAACGTCCTGACTTTC
TRBJ1-1 . few TRBV29-1 CSGQGRTTRDTEAFF TGCAGCGGGCAAGGCCGGACGACGCGGGACACTGAAGCTTTCTTT
TRBJ1-1 . few TRBV30 CALGWNTEAFF TGTGCTTTGGGCTGGAATACTGAAGCTTTCTTT
TRBJ1-1 TRBD1 few TRBV2 CASSRDRGLMAEAFF TGTGCCAGCAGTAGGGACAGGGGGCTAATGGCTGAAGCTTTCTTT
TRBJ1-5 . . TRBV6-1 CASSLGSGQPQHF TGTGCCAGCAGTTTGGGGTCAGGGCAGCCCCAGCATTTT
TRBJ1-2 . . TRBV14 CASSPPTATYGYTF TGTGCCAGCAGCCCCCCTACAGCGACCTATGGCTACACCTTC
TRBJ2-5 . . TRBV18 CASQRSVQETQYF TGTGCCAGCCAAAGGAGTGTCCAAGAGACCCAGTACTTC
TRBJ1-1 . . TRBV5-1 CASSRGTENTEAFF TGCGCCAGCAGCCGTGGGACCGAGAACACTGAAGCTTTCTTT
TRBJ2-4 TRBD2 . TRBV9 CASSAGLEGNIQYF TGTGCCAGCAGCGCCGGACTAGAGGGAAACATTCAGTACTTC
TRBJ1-5 . few TRBV27 CASSTDRSQPQHF TGTGCCAGCAGTACTGACAGGAGCCAGCCCCAGCATTTT